This T cell receptor (beta chain) is from a study of T cells expressing NK-cell markers. For the study at large: All TCR beta repertoires analysed originated from sorted CD3+CD56+NKG2C+, CD3+CD56+NKG2C- and CD3+CD56-NKG2C+ T cells.

Findings and caveats of the study: In a few donors, these clonotypes also led the CD3+CD56-NKG2C+ fraction.

CDR3 size: 11 residues. With regard to this clonotype: The antigen is not known.

The authors made TCR beta cDNA libraries by 5'RACE template switching. This switching added a universal primer site and UMIs. TCRdb re-called the 5' RACE reads and catalogs CDR3 proteins one per entry, DNA excluded. The specimen's table records about 460,000 distinct CDR3 sequences. Sequencing input: blood T cells: a sorted CD56 or NKG2C T cell subset, CD4+ or CD8+ T cells, or bulk PBMC T cells (not recorded which). The chain joins TRBV12-3 or TRBV12-4 to TRBJ1-2. The source is a woman in her 50s in good health. CDR3 region: CASSRTYGYTF.